Ten or more counts support the clone carrying this TCR beta chain. Its antigen is as yet unknown. Trimming pared 0 bases from V and 1 base from J, leaving 9 bases between. CDR1 and CDR2 (germline): SEHNR, FQNEAQ (reference sequence). CDR3 length: 15 amino acids. This specimen belongs to a study of spatial heterogeneity in lung cancer. Study-wide results and caveats: Tumors with more nonsynonymous mutations had more expanded intratumoral alpha and beta TCRs.

The time point here: sample taken at primary tumor resection. TCRdb redid the calling of the 5' RACE reads with MiXCR, one entry per CDR3 protein. This sample yields about 4,500 distinct CDR3 sequences, of which under 7.5% are seen a single time; under 30% belongs to the top ten. The chain recombines TRBV7-9 with TRBJ1-1; D not resolved. This sequence originates from a male donor with early-stage non-small cell lung cancer. Source: lung tumor tissue, taken at surgery. The DNA of the CDR3 is TGTGCCAGCAGCTTAGCAGGGTACACGAACACTGAAGCTTTCTTT. It yields the protein CASSLAGYTNTEAFF.